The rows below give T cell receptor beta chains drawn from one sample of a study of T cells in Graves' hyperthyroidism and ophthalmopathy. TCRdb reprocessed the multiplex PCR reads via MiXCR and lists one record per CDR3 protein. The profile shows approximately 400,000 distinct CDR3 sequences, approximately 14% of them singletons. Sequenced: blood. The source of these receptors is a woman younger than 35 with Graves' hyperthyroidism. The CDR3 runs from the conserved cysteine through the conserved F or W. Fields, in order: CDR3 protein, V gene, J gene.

CDR3: CASSTLAGLAGRRGEQYF; V: TRBV11-2; J: TRBJ2-7
CDR3: CASTFTEQEPQYF; V: TRBV4-2; J: TRBJ2-3
CDR3: CASSLTYRLAGPYEQYF; V: TRBV27; J: TRBJ2-7
CDR3: CASRIINTEAFF; V: TRBV28; J: TRBJ1-1
CDR3: CATRGGGLSGELFF; V: TRBV24-1; J: TRBJ2-2
CDR3: CASSEAGRGGGYTF; V: TRBV2; J: TRBJ1-2
CDR3: CASSSGGSGNTIYF; V: TRBV18; J: TRBJ1-3
CDR3: CSARVVGDSLRETQYF; V: TRBV20-1; J: TRBJ2-5
CDR3: CASSQALKLAGESGELFF; V: TRBV3-1; J: TRBJ2-2
CDR3: CASSESSGDYNEQFF; V: TRBV6-1; J: TRBJ2-1
CDR3: CASSPDRRRDYGYTF; V: TRBV5-6; J: TRBJ1-2
CDR3: CSATGRANSPLHF; V: TRBV20-1; J: TRBJ1-6
CDR3: CASSSISGTVGEKLFF; V: TRBV7-8; J: TRBJ1-4
CDR3: CATSRDRGVLIADTEAFF; V: TRBV15; J: TRBJ1-1
CDR3: CASSLVNPGDTIYF; V: TRBV5-6; J: TRBJ1-3
CDR3: CASSIISSGANVLTF; V: TRBV28; J: TRBJ2-6
CDR3: CASSPTGRTYATNEKLFF; V: TRBV27; J: TRBJ1-4
CDR3: CASSFRDITSGNTIYF; V: TRBV5-1; J: TRBJ1-3
CDR3: CASSFGTSHTF; V: TRBV6-5; J: TRBJ1-2
CDR3: CATSDPSGYGADTQYF; V: TRBV24-1; J: TRBJ2-3
CDR3: CASSPTGLAGGRDTQYF; V: TRBV18; J: TRBJ2-3
CDR3: CASSPLSVGGRDGYTF; V: TRBV5-5; J: TRBJ1-2
CDR3: CASSFDTRGNSPLHF; V: TRBV12-3/TRBV12-4; J: TRBJ1-6
CDR3: CASSFARHQEAQYF; V: TRBV27; J: TRBJ2-5
CDR3: CASSLVFRTAESYNSPLHF; V: TRBV7-2; J: TRBJ1-6
CDR3: CASSFGTENSPLHF; V: TRBV28; J: TRBJ1-6
CDR3: CASSSPGQGTYRSPLHF; V: TRBV28; J: TRBJ1-6
CDR3: CASSLASFNEQFF; V: TRBV7-2; J: TRBJ2-1
CDR3: CASRLDGVNPYEQYF; V: TRBV27; J: TRBJ2-7
CDR3: CSARGFTAADTEAFF; V: TRBV20-1; J: TRBJ1-1
CDR3: CAIGGQNTEAFF; V: TRBV10-3; J: TRBJ1-1
CDR3: CASSPWTASYEQYF; V: TRBV7-2; J: TRBJ2-7
CDR3: CASSSTGEYTEAFF; V: TRBV12-3/TRBV12-4; J: TRBJ1-1
CDR3: CASSSPTRTGHQETQYF; V: TRBV12-3/TRBV12-4; J: TRBJ2-5
CDR3: CASSQDGWGQPQHF; V: TRBV4-3; J: TRBJ1-5
CDR3: CASSLATGGSYNEQFF; V: TRBV5-6; J: TRBJ2-1
CDR3: CASRLRLNSISYNEQFF; V: TRBV6-2/TRBV6-3; J: TRBJ2-1
CDR3: CASSHRGSSETQYF; V: TRBV7-8; J: TRBJ2-5
CDR3: CASSQVGRGTTNTGELFF; V: TRBV4-3; J: TRBJ2-2
CDR3: CASTPPGSVNEKLVF; V: TRBV7-9; J: TRBJ1-4
CDR3: CASSLSAAGRRNEKLFF; V: TRBV13; J: TRBJ1-4